This T cell receptor beta chain was found in a study of T cell responses to AZD1222 COVID-19 vaccine. V dropped 3 bases and J dropped 1; count of bases not matched to a gene: 10. In germline, CDR1 is SGHTA, CDR2 FQGTGA. The CDR3 extends over 17 amino acids. The method was immunoSEQ multiplex PCR; TCRdb's version includes in-frame clones alone and lacks a portion of them. The table has around 200,000 clones, roughly 93% seen once. This clone was picked up one time. The TCR comes from an adult who received the MenACWY meningococcal vaccine as a control. The chain uses TRBV7-3 and TRBJ2-7; 9 bases are a match to TRBD1. This specimen was peripheral blood, taken 28 days after the second dose of the MenACWY control vaccine. The CDR3 spells CASSFLQRDRDSYEQYF. The CDR3 DNA reads as TGTGCCAGCAGCTTCCTCCAAAGGGACAGGGATTCCTACGAGCAGTACTTC.